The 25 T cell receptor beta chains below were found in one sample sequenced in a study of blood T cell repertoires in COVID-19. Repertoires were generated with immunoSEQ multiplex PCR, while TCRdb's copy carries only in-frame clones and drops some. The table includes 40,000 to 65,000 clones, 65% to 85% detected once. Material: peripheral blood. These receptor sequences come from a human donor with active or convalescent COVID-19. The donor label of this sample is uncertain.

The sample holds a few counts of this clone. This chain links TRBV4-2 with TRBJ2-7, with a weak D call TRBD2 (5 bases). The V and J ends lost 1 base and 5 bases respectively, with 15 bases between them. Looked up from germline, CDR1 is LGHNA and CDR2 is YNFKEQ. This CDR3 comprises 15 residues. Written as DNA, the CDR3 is TGTGCCAGCAGCCAAGTTCGAGGGAGTCTCCACGAGCAGTACTTC. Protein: CASSQVRGSLHEQYF.

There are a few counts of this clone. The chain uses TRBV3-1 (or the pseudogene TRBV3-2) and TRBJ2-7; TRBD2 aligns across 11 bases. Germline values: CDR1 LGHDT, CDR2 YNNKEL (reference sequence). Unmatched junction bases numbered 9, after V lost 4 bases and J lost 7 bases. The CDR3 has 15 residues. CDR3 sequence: CASSPSGRKVGEQYF. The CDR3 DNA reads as TGTGCCAGCAGCCCTAGCGGGAGGAAGGTTGGGGAGCAGTACTTC.

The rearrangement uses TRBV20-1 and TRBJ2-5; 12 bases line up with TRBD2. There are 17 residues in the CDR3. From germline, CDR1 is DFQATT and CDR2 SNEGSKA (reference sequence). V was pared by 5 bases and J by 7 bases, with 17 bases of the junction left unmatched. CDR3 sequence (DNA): TGCAGTGCTTGTGATCCGGGGCTAGCGGGAGGGCCGGGGACCCAGTACTTC. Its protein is CSACDPGLAGGPGTQYF.

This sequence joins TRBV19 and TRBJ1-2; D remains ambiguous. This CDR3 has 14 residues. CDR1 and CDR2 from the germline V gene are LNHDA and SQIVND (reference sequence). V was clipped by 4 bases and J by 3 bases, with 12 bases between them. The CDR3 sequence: CASSRAGSDYGYTF. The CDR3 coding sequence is TGTGCCAGTAGTAGGGCAGGTTCTGACTATGGCTACACCTTC.

In nucleotides, the CDR3 is TGTGCCAGCAGCGTCTCAAACAGGGGAGTGAGGTACGAGCAGTACTTC. Its translation is CASSVSNRGVRYEQYF. This rearrangement joins TRBV7-8 to TRBJ2-7; 7 bases are a match to TRBD1. Trimming at V came to 5 bases and at J to 4 bases, leaving 14 bases not matched to a gene. This CDR3 is 16 amino acids long. Germline V lookup: CDR1 SGHVS, CDR2 FQNEAQ.

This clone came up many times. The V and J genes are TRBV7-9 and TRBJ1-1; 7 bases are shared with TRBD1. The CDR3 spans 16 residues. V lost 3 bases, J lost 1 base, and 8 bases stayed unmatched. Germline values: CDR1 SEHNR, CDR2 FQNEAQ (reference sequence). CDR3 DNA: TGTGCCAGCAGCTTCAGTGCCGGGACAGCGAACACTGAAGCTTTCTTT. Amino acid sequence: CASSFSAGTANTEAFF. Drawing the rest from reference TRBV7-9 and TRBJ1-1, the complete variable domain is DTGVSQNPRHKITKRGQNVTFRCDPISEHNRLYWYRQTLGQGPEFLTYFQNEAQLEKSRLLSDRFSAERPKGSFSTLEIQRTEQGDSAMYLCASSFSAGTANTEAFFGQGTRLTVV.

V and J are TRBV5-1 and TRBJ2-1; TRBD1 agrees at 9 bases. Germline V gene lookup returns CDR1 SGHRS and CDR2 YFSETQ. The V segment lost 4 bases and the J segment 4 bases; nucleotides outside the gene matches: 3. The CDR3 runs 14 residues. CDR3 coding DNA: TGCGCCAGCAGCATCGGGACAGGGTACAATGAGCAGTTCTTC. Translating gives CASSIGTGYNEQFF.

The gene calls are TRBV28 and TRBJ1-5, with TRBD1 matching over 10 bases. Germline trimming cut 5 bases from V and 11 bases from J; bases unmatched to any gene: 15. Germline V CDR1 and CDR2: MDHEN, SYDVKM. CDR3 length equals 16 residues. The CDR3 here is CASSRSGTGAGKAQHF. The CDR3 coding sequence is TGTGCCAGCAGTCGCTCCGGGACAGGGGCCGGGAAGGCCCAGCATTTT. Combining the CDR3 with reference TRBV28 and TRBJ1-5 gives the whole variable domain DVKVTQSSRYLVKRTGEKVFLECVQDMDHENMFWYRQDPGLGLRLIYFSYDVKMKEKGDIPEGYSVSREKKERFSLILESASTNQTSMYLCASSRSGTGAGKAQHFGDGTRLSIL.

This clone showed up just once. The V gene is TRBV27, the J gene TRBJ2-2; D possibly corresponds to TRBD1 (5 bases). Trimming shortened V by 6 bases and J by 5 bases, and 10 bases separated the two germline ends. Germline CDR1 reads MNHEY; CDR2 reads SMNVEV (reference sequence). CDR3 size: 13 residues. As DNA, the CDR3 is TGTGCCAGCAGGCTCAGGGCAACCGGGGAGCTGTTTTTT. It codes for CASRLRATGELFF.

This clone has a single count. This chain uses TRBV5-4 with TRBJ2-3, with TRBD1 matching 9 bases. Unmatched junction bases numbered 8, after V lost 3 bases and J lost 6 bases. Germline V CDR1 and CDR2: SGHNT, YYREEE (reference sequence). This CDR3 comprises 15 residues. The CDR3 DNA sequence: TGTGCCAGCAGCTCTCCGGGACAGGGAGTTGATACGCAGTATTTT. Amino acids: CASSSPGQGVDTQYF.

CDR3 amino acids: CASSIDLVRSAFF. CDR3 nucleotide sequence: TGTGCCAGTAGTATAGATCTCGTTCGTTCGGCTTTCTTT. The chain employs TRBV19 and TRBJ1-1; D ambiguous. Deletions cut 0 bases from V and 11 bases from J, with 13 bases between. In germline, CDR1 is LNHDA, CDR2 SQIVND (reference sequence). This CDR3 is built from 13 residues.

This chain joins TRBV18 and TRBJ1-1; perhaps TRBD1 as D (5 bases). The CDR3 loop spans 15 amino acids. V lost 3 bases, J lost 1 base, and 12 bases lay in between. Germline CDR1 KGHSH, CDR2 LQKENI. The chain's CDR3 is CASSPGRDPNTEAFF. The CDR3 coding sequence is TGTGCCAGCTCACCGGGGAGGGACCCGAACACTGAAGCTTTCTTT.

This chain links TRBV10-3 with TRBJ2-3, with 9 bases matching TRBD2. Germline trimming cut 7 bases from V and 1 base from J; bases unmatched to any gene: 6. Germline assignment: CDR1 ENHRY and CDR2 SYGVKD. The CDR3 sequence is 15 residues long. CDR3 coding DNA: TGTGCCATCACCGTCGGCGGGAGGGGCACAGATACGCAGTATTTT. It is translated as CAITVGGRGTDTQYF.

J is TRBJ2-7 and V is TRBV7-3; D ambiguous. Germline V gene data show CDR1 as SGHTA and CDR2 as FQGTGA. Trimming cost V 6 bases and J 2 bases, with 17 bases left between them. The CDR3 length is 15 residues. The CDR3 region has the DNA TGTGCCAGCAGTGAAGGCGGCAGCATAGCCTACGAGCAGTACTTC. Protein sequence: CASSEGGSIAYEQYF.

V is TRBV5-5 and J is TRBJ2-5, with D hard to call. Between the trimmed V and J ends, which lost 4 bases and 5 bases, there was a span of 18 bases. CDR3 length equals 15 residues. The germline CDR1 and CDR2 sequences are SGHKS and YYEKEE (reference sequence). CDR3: CASSQVPDPLETQYF. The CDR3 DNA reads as TGTGCCAGCAGCCAGGTGCCCGACCCCTTGGAGACCCAGTACTTC. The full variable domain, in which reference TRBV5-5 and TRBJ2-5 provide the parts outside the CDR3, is DAGVTQSPTHLIKTRGQQVTLRCSPISGHKSVSWYQQVLGQGPQFIFQYYEKEERGRGNFPDRFSARQFPNYSSELNVNALLLGDSALYLCASSQVPDPLETQYFGPGTRLLVL.

The CDR3 DNA is TGCGCCAGCAGCCATATCTACAGGGGGCGCCTGGGATTGAACACTGAAGCTTTCTTT. It translates to CASSHIYRGRLGLNTEAFF. This chain links TRBV4-1 with TRBJ1-1; TRBD1 matches 9 bases. Per germline, CDR1 MGHRA and CDR2 YSYEKL. Germline trimming cut 3 bases from V and 0 bases from J; bases unmatched to any gene: 14. This CDR3 is 19 amino acids long.

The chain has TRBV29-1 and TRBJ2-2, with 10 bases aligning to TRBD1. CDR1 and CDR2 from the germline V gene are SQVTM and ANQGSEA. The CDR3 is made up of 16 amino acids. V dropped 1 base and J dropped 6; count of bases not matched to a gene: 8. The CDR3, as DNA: TGCAGCGTTGAAGTGGGGACAGGGGAAAGGTCCGGGGAGCTGTTTTTT. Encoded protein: CSVEVGTGERSGELFF.

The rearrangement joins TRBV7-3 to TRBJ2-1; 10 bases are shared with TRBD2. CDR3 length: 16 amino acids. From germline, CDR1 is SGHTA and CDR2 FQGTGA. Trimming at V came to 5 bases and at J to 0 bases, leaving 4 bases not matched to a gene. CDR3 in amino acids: CASSPTSGFSYNEQFF. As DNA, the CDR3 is TGTGCCAGCAGCCCGACTAGCGGGTTCTCCTACAATGAGCAGTTCTTC.

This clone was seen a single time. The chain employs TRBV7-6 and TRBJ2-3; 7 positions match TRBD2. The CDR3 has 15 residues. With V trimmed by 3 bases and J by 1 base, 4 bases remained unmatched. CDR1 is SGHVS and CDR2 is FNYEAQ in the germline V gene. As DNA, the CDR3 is TGTGCCAGCAGCTTCAGGCTAGCGGGCACAGATACGCAGTATTTT. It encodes CASSFRLAGTDTQYF.

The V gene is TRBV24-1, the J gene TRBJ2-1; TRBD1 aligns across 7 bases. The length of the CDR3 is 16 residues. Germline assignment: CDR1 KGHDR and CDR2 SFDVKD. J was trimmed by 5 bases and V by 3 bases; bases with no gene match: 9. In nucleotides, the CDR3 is TGTGCCACCAGTGATCAACGGAACGACAGGGACAATGAGCAGTTCTTC. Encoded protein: CATSDQRNDRDNEQFF.

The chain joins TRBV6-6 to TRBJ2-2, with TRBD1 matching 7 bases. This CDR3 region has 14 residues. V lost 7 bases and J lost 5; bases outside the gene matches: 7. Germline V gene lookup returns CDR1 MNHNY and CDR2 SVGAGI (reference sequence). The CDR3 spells CASTDTGATGELFF. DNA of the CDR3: TGTGCCAGCACTGATACAGGGGCGACCGGGGAGCTGTTTTTT.

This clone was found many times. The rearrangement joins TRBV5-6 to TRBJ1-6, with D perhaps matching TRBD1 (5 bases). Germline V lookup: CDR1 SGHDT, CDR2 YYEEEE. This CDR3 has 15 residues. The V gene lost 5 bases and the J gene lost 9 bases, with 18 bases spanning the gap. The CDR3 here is CASRIEGQGGSPLHF. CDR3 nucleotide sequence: TGTGCCAGCAGGATCGAGGGGCAGGGAGGTTCACCCCTCCACTTT.

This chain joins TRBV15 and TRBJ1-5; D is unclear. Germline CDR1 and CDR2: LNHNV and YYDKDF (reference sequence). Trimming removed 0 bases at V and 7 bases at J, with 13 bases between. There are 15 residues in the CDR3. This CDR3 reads CATSRDREEWQPQHF. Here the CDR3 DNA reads TGTGCCACCAGCAGAGATAGGGAGGAGTGGCAGCCCCAGCATTTT. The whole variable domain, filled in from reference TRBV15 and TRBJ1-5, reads DAMVIQNPRYQVTQFGKPVTLSCSQTLNHNVMYWYQQKSSQAPKLLFHYYDKDFNNEADTPDNFQSRRPNTSFCFLDIRSPGLGDTAMYLCATSRDREEWQPQHFGDGTRLSIL.

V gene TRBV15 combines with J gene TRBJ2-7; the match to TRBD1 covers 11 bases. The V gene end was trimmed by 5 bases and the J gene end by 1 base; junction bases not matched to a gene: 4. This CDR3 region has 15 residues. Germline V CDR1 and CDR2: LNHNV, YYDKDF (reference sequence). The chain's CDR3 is CATSGGTGGSYEQYF. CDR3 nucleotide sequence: TGTGCCACCAGCGGCGGGACAGGGGGATCCTACGAGCAGTACTTC.

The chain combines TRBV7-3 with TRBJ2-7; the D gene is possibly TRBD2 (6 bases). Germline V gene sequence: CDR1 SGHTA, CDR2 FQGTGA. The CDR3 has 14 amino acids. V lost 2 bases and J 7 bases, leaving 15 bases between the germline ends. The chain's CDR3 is CASSLQGGTGEQYF. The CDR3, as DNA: TGTGCCAGCAGCTTACAGGGAGGAACGGGGGAGCAGTACTTC. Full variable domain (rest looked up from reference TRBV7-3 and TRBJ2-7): GAGVSQTPSNKVTEKGKYVELRCDPISGHTALYWYRQSLGQGPEFLIYFQGTGAADDSGLPNDRFFAVRPEGSVSTLKIQRTERGDSAVYLCASSLQGGTGEQYFGPGTRLTVT.